These T cell receptor beta chains were read from a single sample in a study of PD-1 blockade in classical Hodgkin lymphoma. This table comes from immunoSEQ multiplex PCR, and its TCRdb copy is limited to in-frame clones, with some not included. The sample comprises over 90,000 clones, approximately 92% of which are singletons, and about 11% rests with the top ten. Sequences were derived from peripheral blood mononuclear cells (PBMCs), sampled before the second cycle of nivolumab. The receptor set was obtained from a human donor with classical Hodgkin lymphoma. The CDR3 runs from the conserved cysteine through the conserved F or W.

v_call: TRBV5-4
j_call: TRBJ2-1
cdr3_aa: CASSAPGPQGGYNEQFF

v_call: TRBV2
j_call: TRBJ1-6
cdr3_aa: CASRNRGPRYNSPLHF

v_call: TRBV10-1
j_call: TRBJ2-7
cdr3_aa: CASSGQGRDEQYF

v_call: TRBV10-2
j_call: TRBJ1-4
cdr3_aa: CASMGTGAEKLFF

v_call: TRBV4-2
j_call: TRBJ1-5
cdr3_aa: CASSPDRSSNQPQHF

v_call: TRBV5-1
j_call: TRBJ2-3
cdr3_aa: CASSWRDARTDTQYF

v_call: TRBV28
j_call: TRBJ1-5
cdr3_aa: CASRVHAYQPQHF

v_call: TRBV6-1
j_call: TRBJ2-5
cdr3_aa: CASSEWGSTQETQYF

v_call: TRBV5-8
j_call: TRBJ1-1
cdr3_aa: CASSFARNTEAFF

v_call: TRBV11-3
j_call: TRBJ1-1
cdr3_aa: CASRWTNTEAFF

v_call: TRBV6-5
j_call: TRBJ2-7
cdr3_aa: CASSTDTGAFYEQYF

v_call: TRBV11-3
j_call: TRBJ2-3
cdr3_aa: CASSAGAASTDTQYF

v_call: TRBV29-1
j_call: TRBJ2-1
cdr3_aa: CSVAQIEQFF

v_call: TRBV10-3
j_call: TRBJ1-5
cdr3_aa: CAISESTVQPQHF

v_call: TRBV30
j_call: TRBJ2-3
cdr3_aa: CAWSVHLDTQYF

v_call: TRBV4-1
j_call: TRBJ2-5
cdr3_aa: CASSRKGLVGETQYF

v_call: TRBV6-5
j_call: TRBJ2-7
cdr3_aa: CASGPTGNRAYEQYF

v_call: TRBV2
j_call: TRBJ1-3
cdr3_aa: CASSEWTGTGNTIYF

v_call: TRBV5-6
j_call: TRBJ1-3
cdr3_aa: CASSVGQAVIGNTIYF

v_call: TRBV27
j_call: TRBJ2-7
cdr3_aa: CASSLRGYAYEQYF

v_call: TRBV2
j_call: TRBJ1-2
cdr3_aa: CASRWGHGYTF

v_call: TRBV5-5
j_call: TRBJ2-7
cdr3_aa: CASSLLTGGSYEQYF

v_call: TRBV2
j_call: TRBJ1-6
cdr3_aa: CASTQQNSPLHF

v_call: TRBV10-3
j_call: TRBJ1-6
cdr3_aa: CAISAGGNSPLHF

v_call: TRBV10-1
j_call: TRBJ2-3
cdr3_aa: CASRPSGADTQYF